These T cell receptor beta chains were read from a single sample in a study of control samples from healthy donors and cancer patients. Produced via immunoSEQ multiplex PCR; TCRdb's table is partial and in-frame only. There are about 180,000 clones in the sample; around 94% occur only once, and approximately 1.5% lies in the top ten. The sequenced sample consisted of blood. These receptors originate from a man aged 25 to 45 in good health. Both conserved end residues are part of each CDR3. D genes are given only for firm matches. Size is omitted from some rows. Given values are once, few, many or a class for expanded clones.

size: NA
D: TRBD1
V: TRBV2
J: TRBJ1-1
CDR3: CASSPGGLHTEAFF
DNA: TGTGCCAGCAGCCCAGGGGGCCTGCACACTGAAGCTTTCTTT

size: NA
D: NA
V: TRBV19
J: TRBJ1-2
CDR3: CAAEEGGYGYTF
DNA: TGTGCCGCCGAGGAGGGCGGCTATGGCTACACCTTC

size: NA
D: TRBD2
V: TRBV27
J: TRBJ2-7
CDR3: CASSVSGGIYEQYF
DNA: TGTGCCAGCAGTGTAAGCGGGGGGATCTACGAGCAGTACTTC

size: once
D: TRBD1
V: TRBV5-4
J: TRBJ1-4
CDR3: CASSVAGPGGEKLFF
DNA: TGTGCCAGCAGCGTTGCTGGTCCAGGGGGTGAAAAACTGTTTTTT

size: NA
D: NA
V: TRBV30
J: TRBJ1-1
CDR3: CAWSVRWGTEAFF
DNA: TGTGCCTGGAGTGTACGTTGGGGCACTGAAGCTTTCTTT

size: NA
D: NA
V: TRBV15
J: TRBJ2-7
CDR3: CATSRGGRNSYEQYF
DNA: TGTGCCACCAGCAGGGGAGGCCGAAACTCCTACGAGCAGTACTTC

size: NA
D: NA
V: TRBV6-4
J: TRBJ2-2
CDR3: CASSENPASGELFF
DNA: TGTGCCAGCAGTGAAAATCCGGCTAGCGGGGAGCTGTTTTTT

size: NA
D: NA
V: TRBV30
J: TRBJ2-5
CDR3: CAWRYGGETQYF
DNA: TGTGCCTGGAGATACGGCGGGGAGACCCAGTACTTC

size: NA
D: TRBD1
V: TRBV28
J: TRBJ2-7
CDR3: CASSLRQGAYEQYF
DNA: TGTGCCAGCAGTTTAAGGCAGGGGGCTTACGAGCAGTACTTC

size: NA
D: NA
V: TRBV3-1/TRBV3-2
J: TRBJ2-2
CDR3: CASSRTATNTGELFF
DNA: TGTGCCAGCAGCCGAACAGCTACGAACACCGGGGAGCTGTTTTTT

size: NA
D: NA
V: TRBV5-4
J: TRBJ2-5
CDR3: CASSNTKGGPAETQYF
DNA: TGTGCCAGCAGCAACACGAAGGGGGGCCCGGCTGAGACCCAGTACTTC

size: once
D: TRBD1
V: TRBV2
J: TRBJ1-2
CDR3: CASSEHEGQYYGYTF
DNA: TGTGCCAGCAGTGAACATGAGGGACAGTACTATGGCTACACCTTC

size: NA
D: NA
V: TRBV12-3/TRBV12-4
J: TRBJ2-7
CDR3: CASSTSKGEQYF
DNA: TGTGCCAGCAGTACAAGTAAAGGCGAGCAGTACTTC

size: NA
D: TRBD1
V: TRBV24-1
J: TRBJ2-5
CDR3: CATSAGTEHQETQYF
DNA: TGTGCCACCAGTGCTGGGACAGAGCATCAAGAGACCCAGTACTTC

size: NA
D: NA
V: TRBV7-2
J: TRBJ2-1
CDR3: CASSPGTLNNEQFF
DNA: TGTGCCAGCAGCCCCGGGACTCTTAACAATGAGCAGTTCTTC

size: NA
D: NA
V: TRBV9
J: TRBJ1-5
CDR3: CASSDGENQPQHF
DNA: TGTGCCAGCTCGGACGGGGAAAATCAGCCCCAGCATTTT

size: NA
D: NA
V: TRBV11-2
J: TRBJ1-5
CDR3: CASSLDWGTNQPQHF
DNA: TGTGCCAGCAGCTTAGATTGGGGAACCAATCAGCCCCAGCATTTT

size: NA
D: NA
V: TRBV21-1
J: TRBJ2-1
CDR3: CASSKRGAEQFF
DNA: TGTGCCAGCAGCAAAAGGGGGGCTGAGCAGTTCTTC

size: NA
D: NA
V: TRBV4-1
J: TRBJ1-1
CDR3: CASSQEGAANTEAFF
DNA: TGCGCCAGCAGCCAAGAAGGGGCAGCTAACACTGAAGCTTTCTTT

size: NA
D: NA
V: TRBV30
J: TRBJ1-5
CDR3: CAWSVGPLWPQHF
DNA: TGTGCCTGGAGTGTAGGCCCACTATGGCCCCAGCATTTT

size: few
D: NA
V: TRBV4-3
J: TRBJ1-3
CDR3: CASSQDPGNTIYF
DNA: TGCGCCAGCAGCCAAGATCCGGGAAACACCATATATTTT

size: NA
D: TRBD1
V: TRBV5-4
J: TRBJ2-3
CDR3: CASTAGQGPSTDTQYF
DNA: TGTGCCAGCACCGCCGGACAGGGGCCTTCCACAGATACGCAGTATTTT

size: NA
D: NA
V: TRBV30
J: TRBJ2-6
CDR3: CAWSKQTGGANVLTF
DNA: TGTGCCTGGAGTAAGCAGACTGGGGGGGCCAACGTCCTGACTTTC

size: NA
D: NA
V: TRBV6-5
J: TRBJ1-5
CDR3: CASSTRGGGNQPQHF
DNA: TGTGCCAGCAGTACAAGGGGCGGGGGCAATCAGCCCCAGCATTTT

size: NA
D: TRBD2
V: TRBV5-4
J: TRBJ2-5
CDR3: CASSPSGVSETQYF
DNA: TGTGCCAGCAGCCCAAGCGGGGTATCTGAGACCCAGTACTTC

size: NA
D: NA
V: TRBV12-3/TRBV12-4
J: TRBJ1-5
CDR3: CASSQGSQPQHF
DNA: TGTGCCAGCAGCCAGGGAAGCCAGCCCCAGCATTTT

size: NA
D: TRBD1
V: TRBV7-3
J: TRBJ1-1
CDR3: CASSPGTGAVSTEAFF
DNA: TGTGCCAGCAGCCCTGGGACAGGGGCTGTGAGCACTGAAGCTTTCTTT

size: NA
D: TRBD2
V: TRBV5-4
J: TRBJ2-7
CDR3: CASSLDPWTSGMDEQYF
DNA: TGTGCCAGCAGCTTGGACCCCTGGACTAGCGGGATGGACGAGCAGTACTTC

size: NA
D: NA
V: TRBV5-6
J: TRBJ1-4
CDR3: CASSLASIDEKLFF
DNA: TGTGCCAGCAGCTTAGCGAGTATAGATGAAAAACTGTTTTTT

size: NA
D: NA
V: TRBV5-6
J: TRBJ2-3
CDR3: CASSPVGQSGDTQYF
DNA: TGTGCCAGCAGCCCGGTCGGACAGTCTGGCGATACGCAGTATTTT

size: NA
D: NA
V: TRBV10-3
J: TRBJ2-3
CDR3: CAISEGQYTQYF
DNA: TGTGCCATCAGTGAGGGACAGTATACGCAGTATTTT

size: few
D: TRBD2
V: TRBV4-1
J: TRBJ2-5
CDR3: CASSHGQRGETQYF
DNA: TGCGCCAGCAGCCACGGCCAGCGGGGAGAGACCCAGTACTTC

size: NA
D: NA
V: TRBV19
J: TRBJ1-2
CDR3: CASSIRAPSGYGYTF
DNA: TGTGCCAGTAGTATCAGGGCCCCATCTGGCTATGGCTACACCTTC

size: NA
D: NA
V: TRBV6-5
J: TRBJ2-5
CDR3: CASRLRVTEETQYF
DNA: TGTGCCAGCAGGCTTAGAGTAACTGAAGAGACCCAGTACTTC

size: NA
D: NA
V: TRBV29-1
J: TRBJ2-5
CDR3: CSATRETQYF
DNA: TGCAGCGCAACCCGAGAGACCCAGTACTTC

size: NA
D: TRBD1
V: TRBV7-8
J: TRBJ2-2
CDR3: CASSLGFRTGFTGELFF
DNA: TGTGCCAGCAGCTTAGGATTCAGGACAGGGTTCACCGGGGAGCTGTTTTTT

size: NA
D: TRBD1
V: TRBV6-5
J: TRBJ1-6
CDR3: CASRDRDAPLHF
DNA: TGTGCCAGCAGGGACAGGGATGCACCCCTCCACTTT

size: NA
D: TRBD1
V: TRBV2
J: TRBJ2-7
CDR3: CASSGTGQGVGYYEQYF
DNA: TGTGCCAGCAGCGGGACCGGACAGGGGGTTGGCTACTACGAGCAGTACTTC

size: NA
D: TRBD1
V: TRBV7-6
J: TRBJ1-1
CDR3: CASRPGTGGFTEAFF
DNA: TGTGCCAGCAGGCCCGGGACAGGGGGGTTCACTGAAGCTTTCTTT

size: NA
D: NA
V: TRBV5-1
J: TRBJ1-2
CDR3: CASSFESSDGYTF
DNA: TGCGCCAGCAGCTTCGAGAGTAGCGATGGCTACACCTTC

size: NA
D: TRBD1
V: TRBV27
J: TRBJ1-1
CDR3: CASRSGTGVEAFF
DNA: TGTGCCAGCAGATCCGGGACAGGGGTCGAAGCTTTCTTT

size: NA
D: NA
V: TRBV5-1
J: TRBJ2-2
CDR3: CASSPGTGNTGELFF
DNA: TGCGCCAGCAGCCCCGGGACCGGCAACACCGGGGAGCTGTTTTTT

size: NA
D: NA
V: TRBV24-1
J: TRBJ2-1
CDR3: CATSDPLRDFNNEQFF
DNA: TGTGCCACCAGTGATCCTCTCCGGGACTTCAACAATGAGCAGTTCTTC

size: NA
D: NA
V: TRBV5-8
J: TRBJ2-5
CDR3: CASSLGPENPETQYF
DNA: TGTGCCAGCAGCTTGGGACCGGAAAACCCAGAGACCCAGTACTTC

size: NA
D: NA
V: TRBV30
J: TRBJ2-5
CDR3: CAWSRGMETQYF
DNA: TGTGCCTGGAGTCGGGGGATGGAGACCCAGTACTTC

size: NA
D: NA
V: TRBV7-2
J: TRBJ2-7
CDR3: CASSSFQGNYEQYF
DNA: TGTGCCAGCAGCTCCTTCCAGGGAAACTACGAGCAGTACTTC

size: NA
D: NA
V: TRBV6-6
J: TRBJ1-2
CDR3: CASRRGEVGYTF
DNA: TGTGCCAGTCGACGGGGGGAGGTTGGCTACACCTTC

size: NA
D: NA
V: TRBV30
J: TRBJ1-4
CDR3: CAWSPQGEKLFF
DNA: TGTGCCTGGAGTCCTCAAGGGGAAAAACTGTTTTTT

size: NA
D: TRBD2
V: TRBV27
J: TRBJ2-3
CDR3: CASSHLGLAEGTDTQYF
DNA: TGTGCCAGCAGTCACCTTGGACTAGCGGAAGGTACAGATACGCAGTATTTT

size: NA
D: NA
V: TRBV19
J: TRBJ1-2
CDR3: CASSIIGGESYGYTF
DNA: TGTGCCAGTAGTATAATAGGCGGAGAGTCCTATGGCTACACCTTC

size: NA
D: TRBD2
V: TRBV28
J: TRBJ2-1
CDR3: CASRVLAGDYNEQFF
DNA: TGTGCCAGCAGAGTTCTAGCGGGAGACTACAATGAGCAGTTCTTC

size: NA
D: TRBD1
V: TRBV5-4
J: TRBJ1-2
CDR3: CASSFGGQGATAGYTF
DNA: TGTGCCAGCAGCTTCGGTGGCCAGGGGGCAACGGCTGGCTACACCTTC

size: NA
D: NA
V: TRBV7-2
J: TRBJ2-7
CDR3: CASSPSGTQPYEQYF
DNA: TGTGCCAGCAGCCCCTCCGGGACACAGCCCTACGAGCAGTACTTC

size: NA
D: NA
V: TRBV4-1
J: TRBJ1-2
CDR3: CASSQDYRDKGGYTF
DNA: TGCGCCAGCAGCCAAGATTACAGGGATAAGGGTGGCTACACCTTC

size: NA
D: NA
V: TRBV5-6
J: TRBJ2-7
CDR3: CASSLIGGYEQYF
DNA: TGTGCCAGCAGCTTGATAGGGGGGTACGAGCAGTACTTC

size: NA
D: NA
V: TRBV5-1
J: TRBJ1-2
CDR3: CASSLGQNYGYTF
DNA: TGCGCCAGCAGCTTGGGACAGAACTATGGCTACACCTTC

size: once
D: TRBD1
V: TRBV19
J: TRBJ1-1
CDR3: CASSTGDRGLSEAFF
DNA: TGTGCCAGTAGTACCGGCGACAGGGGGCTCTCTGAAGCTTTCTTT

size: NA
D: TRBD2
V: TRBV3-1/TRBV3-2
J: TRBJ2-1
CDR3: CASSLRLAGGEQFF
DNA: TGTGCCAGCAGCCTAAGACTAGCGGGGGGGGAGCAGTTCTTC

size: NA
D: NA
V: TRBV7-2
J: TRBJ1-6
CDR3: CASSSQGPLHF
DNA: TGTGCCAGCAGCTCCCAGGGGCCCCTCCACTTT

size: NA
D: NA
V: TRBV29-1
J: TRBJ1-1
CDR3: CSAMTGDTEAFF
DNA: TGCAGCGCCATGACGGGGGATACTGAAGCTTTCTTT